Sequencing of this TCR beta chain was carried out in a study of cytomegalovirus exposure and HLA in healthy donors. Findings of the study overall: Most TCR beta V segments were productive about 87% or about 30% of the time in an earlier analysis. In a later analysis, compared with equally common non-associated chains, HLA-associated beta chains were more expanded.

About this clone itself: Its antigen remains unknown.

Germline values: CDR1 LNHDA, CDR2 SQIVND (reference sequence). The CDR3 consists of 14 residues. V lost 3 bases and J lost 11, with 17 bases in between. Vbeta (60) and Jbeta (13) primers were used in the PCR. TCRdb's copy holds only in-frame clones and misses some; the assay was immunoSEQ multiplex PCR. The sample shows fewer than 90,000 clones, about 81% of them seen only once. The sequenced sample consisted of PBMCs. V and J are TRBV19 and TRBJ1-5; D may be TRBD1 (5 bases). The source is a human donor in good health. The CDR3, as DNA: TGTGCCAGTAGTATTTCAATAGGGGCCAGAACCCAGCATTTT. It translates to CASSISIGARTQHF.